Reported below is one TCR beta chain. Its antigen is not identified. The data were taken from a study of OX40 agonist ivuxolimab in advanced cancers. In the study overall: Previous treatment with anti-PD-1, anti-PD-L1 or anti-CTLA-4 therapy was allowed; under 50% had received some.

Profiling relied on immunoSEQ multiplex PCR, and the TCRdb table lists in-frame clones only, not all of them. The sample holds approximately 76,000 clones, roughly nine tenths seen once. Germline values: CDR1 SGHRS, CDR2 YFSETQ. The germline V and J ends were trimmed by 2 bases and 6 bases, with 3 bases remaining between them. The CDR3 covers 11 residues. Study outcomes and limitations: Both blood CD4+ and CD8+ T cells showed clonal growth by week 6 at 0.1 to 3.0 mg/kg. On average, a greater number of expanded clones characterised CD8+ T cells relative to CD4+.

Sequencing used CD4+ or CD8+ T cells sorted from blood, obtained in a trial of the OX40 agonist ivuxolimab. This TCR came from an adult with an advanced solid tumor such as melanoma, head and neck, liver or kidney cancer. V usage is TRBV5-1 and J usage is TRBJ2-1; the D is unclear. As DNA, the CDR3 is TGCGCCAGCAGCTTCACCAATGAGCAGTTCTTC. Residues: CASSFTNEQFF.